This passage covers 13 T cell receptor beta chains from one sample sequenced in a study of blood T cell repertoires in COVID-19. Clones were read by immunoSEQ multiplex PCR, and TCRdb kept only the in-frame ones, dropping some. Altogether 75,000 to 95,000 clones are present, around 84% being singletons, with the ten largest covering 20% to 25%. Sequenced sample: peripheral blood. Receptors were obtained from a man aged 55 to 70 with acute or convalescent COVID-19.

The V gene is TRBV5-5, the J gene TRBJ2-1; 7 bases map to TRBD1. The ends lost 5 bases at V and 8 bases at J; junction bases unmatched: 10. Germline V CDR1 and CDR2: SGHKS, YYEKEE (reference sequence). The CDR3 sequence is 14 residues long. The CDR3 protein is CASSTEQGRDEQFF. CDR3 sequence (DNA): TGTGCCAGCAGTACAGAACAGGGGAGAGATGAGCAGTTCTTC.

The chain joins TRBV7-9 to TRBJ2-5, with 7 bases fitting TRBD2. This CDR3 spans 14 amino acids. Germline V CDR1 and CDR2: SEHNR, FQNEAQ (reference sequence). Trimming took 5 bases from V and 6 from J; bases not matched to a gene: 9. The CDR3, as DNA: TGTGCCAGCAGCCCCACTAGGGAGGGCCAGACCCAGTACTTC. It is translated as CASSPTREGQTQYF.

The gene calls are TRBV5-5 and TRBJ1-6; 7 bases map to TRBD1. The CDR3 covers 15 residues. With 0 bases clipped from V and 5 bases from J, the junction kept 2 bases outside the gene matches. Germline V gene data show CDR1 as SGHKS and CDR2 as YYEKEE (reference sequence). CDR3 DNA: TGTGCCAGCAGCTTGGACAGGGGTCATAATTCACCCCTCCACTTT. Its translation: CASSLDRGHNSPLHF.

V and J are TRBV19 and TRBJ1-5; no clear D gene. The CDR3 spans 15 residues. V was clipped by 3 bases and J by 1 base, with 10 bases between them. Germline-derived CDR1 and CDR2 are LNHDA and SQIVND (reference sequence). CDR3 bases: TGTGCCAGTAGTATTGAGGGTTGGAGCAATCAGCCCCAGCATTTT. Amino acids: CASSIEGWSNQPQHF.

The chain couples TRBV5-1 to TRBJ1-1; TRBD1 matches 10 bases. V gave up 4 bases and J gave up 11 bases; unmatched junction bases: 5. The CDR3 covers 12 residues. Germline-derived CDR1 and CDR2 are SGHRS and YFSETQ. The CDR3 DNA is TGCGCCAGCAGCGCGCCGGGACAGGGGGCTTTCTTT. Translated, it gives CASSAPGQGAFF.

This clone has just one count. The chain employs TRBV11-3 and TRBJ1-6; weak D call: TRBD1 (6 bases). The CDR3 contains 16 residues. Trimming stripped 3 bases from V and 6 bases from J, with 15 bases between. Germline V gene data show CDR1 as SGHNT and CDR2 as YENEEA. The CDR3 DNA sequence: TGTGCCAGCAGCTTCAGAATGGGGGCCCTTAATTCACCCCTCCACTTT. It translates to CASSFRMGALNSPLHF.

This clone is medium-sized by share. CDR3 coding DNA: TGTGCCAGCAGTTACCGGACAGATAGCAATCAGCCCCAGCATTTT. Its translation is CASSYRTDSNQPQHF. The genes are TRBV27 and TRBJ1-5; tentatively, D is TRBD1 (6 bases). Deletions cut 4 bases from V and 0 bases from J, with 10 bases between. Germline loops: CDR1 MNHEY, CDR2 SMNVEV (reference sequence). The CDR3 length is 15 residues.

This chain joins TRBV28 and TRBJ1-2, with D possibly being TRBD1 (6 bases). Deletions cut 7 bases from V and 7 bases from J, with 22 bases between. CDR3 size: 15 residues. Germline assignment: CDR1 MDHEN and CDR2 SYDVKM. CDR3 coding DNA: TGTGCCAGCACAACCCGGGGGCGGGGGAAGGTTGGCTACACCTTC. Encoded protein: CASTTRGRGKVGYTF.

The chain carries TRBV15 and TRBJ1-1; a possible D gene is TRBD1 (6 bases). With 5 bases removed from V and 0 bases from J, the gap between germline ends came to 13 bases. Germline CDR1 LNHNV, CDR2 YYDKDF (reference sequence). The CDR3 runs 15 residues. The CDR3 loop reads CATSLDGQMNTEAFF. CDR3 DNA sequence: TGTGCCACCAGCCTCGACGGACAGATGAACACTGAAGCTTTCTTT.

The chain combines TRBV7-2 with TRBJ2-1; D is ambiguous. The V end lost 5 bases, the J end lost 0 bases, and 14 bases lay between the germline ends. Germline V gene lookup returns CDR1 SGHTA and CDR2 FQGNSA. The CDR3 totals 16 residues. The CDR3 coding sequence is TGTGCCAGCAGCCCTACGAAGCCTAGCTCCTACAATGAGCAGTTCTTC. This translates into CASSPTKPSSYNEQFF.

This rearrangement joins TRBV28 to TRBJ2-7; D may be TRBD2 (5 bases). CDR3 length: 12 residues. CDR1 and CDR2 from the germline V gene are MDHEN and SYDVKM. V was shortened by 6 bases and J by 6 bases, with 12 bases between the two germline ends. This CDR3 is CASSTRVGEQYF. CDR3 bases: TGTGCCAGCAGCACGAGGGTTGGCGAGCAGTACTTC.

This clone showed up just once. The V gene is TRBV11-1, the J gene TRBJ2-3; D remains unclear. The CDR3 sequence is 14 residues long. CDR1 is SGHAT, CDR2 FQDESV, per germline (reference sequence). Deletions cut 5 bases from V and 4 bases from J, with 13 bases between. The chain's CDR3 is CASSLRPRPDTQYF. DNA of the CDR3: TGTGCCAGCAGCCTACGTCCGAGGCCAGATACGCAGTATTTT. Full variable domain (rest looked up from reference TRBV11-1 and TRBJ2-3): EAEVAQSPRYKITEKSQAVAFWCDPISGHATLYWYRQILGQGPELLVQFQDESVVDDSQLPKDRFSAERLKGVDSTLKIQPAELGDSAMYLCASSLRPRPDTQYFGPGTRLTVL.

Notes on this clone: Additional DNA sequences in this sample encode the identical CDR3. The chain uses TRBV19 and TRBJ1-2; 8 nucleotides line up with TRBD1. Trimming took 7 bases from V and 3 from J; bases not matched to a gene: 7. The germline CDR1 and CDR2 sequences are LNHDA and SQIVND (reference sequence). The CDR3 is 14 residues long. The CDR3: CASKDTGGYYGYTF. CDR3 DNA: TGTGCCAGTAAGGATACAGGGGGTTACTATGGCTACACCTTC. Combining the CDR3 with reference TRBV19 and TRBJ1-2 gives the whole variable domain DGGITQSPKYLFRKEGQNVTLSCEQNLNHDAMYWYRQDPGQGLRLIYYSQIVNDFQKGDIAEGYSVSREKKESFPLTVTSAQKNPTAFYLCASKDTGGYYGYTFGSGTRLTVV.